These 8 T cell receptor beta chains came from one sample sequenced in a study of control samples from healthy donors and cancer patients. Clones were read by immunoSEQ multiplex PCR, and TCRdb kept only the in-frame ones, dropping some. This sample carries 75,000 to 95,000 clones, about 89% of them seen once, and the ten largest clones take about 10%. The sample was PBMCs. These receptors were obtained from a woman aged 45-60 years with colorectal cancer.

The CDR3 reads CASSLEGQGFGDTQYF. CDR3 sequence (DNA): TGTGCCAGCAGCTTGGAGGGACAGGGTTTTGGAGATACGCAGTATTTT. The chain carries TRBV5-5 and TRBJ2-3; 9 bases fit TRBD1. The CDR3 runs 16 residues. The germline gives CDR1 SGHKS, CDR2 YYEKEE (reference sequence). V was pared by 0 bases and J by 5 bases, with 7 bases of the junction left unmatched. The variable domain in full, completed from reference TRBV5-5 and TRBJ2-3, reads DAGVTQSPTHLIKTRGQQVTLRCSPISGHKSVSWYQQVLGQGPQFIFQYYEKEERGRGNFPDRFSARQFPNYSSELNVNALLLGDSALYLCASSLEGQGFGDTQYFGPGTRLTVL.

The gene calls are TRBV6-2 or TRBV6-3 and TRBJ1-5; 8 nucleotides agree with TRBD1. This CDR3 is built from 18 residues. V shed 5 bases, J shed 0 bases, and the junction held 12 bases outside the gene matches. CDR1 MNHEY and CDR2 SVGEGT come from the germline V gene. The CDR3 DNA follows: TGTGCCAGCAGTCCAGACAGGGGTGCCCTATATAGCAATCAGCCCCAGCATTTT. This codes for CASSPDRGALYSNQPQHF.

The rearrangement joins TRBV3-1 (or the pseudogene TRBV3-2) to TRBJ2-2, with D maybe TRBD1 (5 bases). The germline V gene has CDR1 LGHDT and CDR2 YNNKEL (reference sequence). CDR3 length: 14 residues. Trimming took off 3 bases at V and 1 base at J, with 6 bases between the two ends. CDR3 region: CASSHRVNTGELFF. In DNA form, the CDR3 reads TGTGCCAGCAGCCACAGGGTGAACACCGGGGAGCTGTTTTTT.

The chain is built from TRBV19 and TRBJ1-2; D gene uncertain. V lost 4 bases, J lost 2 bases, and 8 bases lay in between. The CDR3 is made up of 13 amino acids. Looked up from germline, CDR1 is LNHDA and CDR2 is SQIVND (reference sequence). The CDR3 here is CASSNAGNYGYTF. The CDR3 DNA follows: TGTGCCAGTAGTAACGCGGGGAACTATGGCTACACCTTC.

The chain links TRBV4-3 to TRBJ2-6; possibly TRBD1 for D (6 bases). The germline V and J ends were trimmed by 3 bases and 4 bases, with 13 bases remaining between them. Germline assignment: CDR1 LGHNA and CDR2 YSLEER. This CDR3 comprises 16 residues. The DNA for the CDR3 is TGCGCCAGCAGCCATACCCTGCAGGGGGGGGCCAACGTCCTGACTTTC. Its protein product is CASSHTLQGGANVLTF.

This rearrangement joins TRBV9 to TRBJ2-1; no firm D call. The CDR3 consists of 14 residues. The V gene lost 1 base and the J gene lost 9 bases, with 14 bases spanning the gap. Germline CDR1 reads SGDLS; CDR2 reads YYNGEE. CDR3 sequence reads: CASSVRFESPEQFF. Written as DNA, the CDR3 is TGTGCCAGCAGCGTAAGGTTTGAATCCCCTGAGCAGTTCTTC.

The chain recombines TRBV13 with TRBJ1-1; 9 bases are shared with TRBD1. The CDR3 sequence is 13 residues long. Losses at the gene ends were 5 bases for V and 7 bases for J; bases not matched to a gene: 5. Germline V lookup: CDR1 PRHDT, CDR2 FYEKMQ (reference sequence). In DNA form, the CDR3 reads TGTGCCAGCAGCAAAGGACAGGGGAATGAAGCTTTCTTT. The encoded protein is CASSKGQGNEAFF.

The chain couples TRBV2 to TRBJ2-2; D might be TRBD1 or TRBD2, each matching 5 bases. The germline V gene encodes CDR1 SNHLY and CDR2 FYNNEI. CDR3 length equals 15 residues. Trimming shortened V by 0 bases and J by 6 bases, and 11 bases separated the two germline ends. CDR3 protein: CASSEALPGPGELFF. In DNA form, the CDR3 reads TGTGCCAGCAGTGAAGCGCTTCCGGGGCCCGGGGAGCTGTTTTTT.